The clone carrying this T cell receptor beta chain was picked up one time. Antigen specificity is unknown. Trimming took off 3 bases at V and 2 bases at J, with 15 bases between the two ends. This CDR3 region has 15 residues. CDR1 is SGHKS and CDR2 is YYEKEE in the germline V gene (reference sequence). The record originates from a study of T cell repertoires in cytomegalovirus infection. TCRdb reanalysed the reads using MiXCR and keeps one entry per CDR3 protein. This sample has 110,000 or so distinct CDR3 sequences, with 30% found just once. The clonotype originates from a human donor in good health (CMV status not recorded). Some clones in this sample may be carry-over from other donors' samples. The chain combines TRBV5-5 with TRBJ2-7; D is unclear. The input for sequencing was CD8+ T cells from cultured PBMCs, taken from culture after CMV antigen stimulation. The CDR3 region is CASSSVPSLAYEQYF. CDR3 DNA: TGTGCCAGCAGCTCCGTCCCATCTCTTGCCTACGAGCAGTACTTC.